A selection of T cell receptor beta chains follows, all from one sample in a study of shared clonotypes between healthy human individuals. Sequencing used immunoSEQ multiplex PCR; TCRdb keeps in-frame clones, though not all of them. Of some 2 million clones listed, just under 95% are singletons. Sequencing used naive CD8+ T cells sorted from blood. Source of these receptors: a man aged 18 to 35 in good health. CDR3s include the opening cysteine and the closing phenylalanine or tryptophan. The D gene is left open where the match is weak. Only part of the rows carry a size: once, few, many, or a class if the clone is expanded.

V	D	size	length	J	CDR3	DNA
TRBV27	.	.	13	TRBJ1-1	CASSLGRNTEAFF	TGTGCCAGCAGTTTGGGCCGGAACACTGAAGCTTTCTTT
TRBV5-4	.	.	15	TRBJ2-3	CASSLEGWDTDTQYF	TGTGCCAGCAGCTTGGAGGGTTGGGACACAGATACGCAGTATTTT
TRBV7-9	.	.	14	TRBJ2-7	CASSSSDGYYEQYF	TGTGCCAGCAGCTCATCGGACGGATACTACGAGCAGTACTTC
TRBV30	.	.	16	TRBJ1-4	CAWSLGVGALNEKLFF	TGTGCCTGGAGTCTAGGGGTAGGCGCCCTTAATGAAAAACTGTTTTTT
TRBV7-9	.	.	15	TRBJ2-3	CASSLGVTATDTQYF	TGTGCCAGCAGCTTAGGCGTGACAGCAACAGATACGCAGTATTTT
TRBV15	TRBD1	.	15	TRBJ1-2	CATSTVPGGEYGYTF	TGTGCCACCAGCACGGTGCCAGGGGGGGAGTATGGCTACACCTTC
TRBV4-1	.	.	13	TRBJ1-5	CASSDRVRQPQHF	TGCGCCAGCAGCGACAGAGTCCGACAGCCCCAGCATTTT
TRBV27	TRBD2	.	15	TRBJ2-7	CASSFKLAGGYEQYF	TGTGCCAGCAGTTTTAAGCTAGCGGGTGGGTACGAGCAGTACTTC
TRBV4-1	.	.	16	TRBJ1-6	CASSPAPAGYNSPLHF	TGCGCCAGCAGTCCGGCCCCTGCAGGGTATAATTCACCCCTCCACTTT
TRBV6-6	.	.	14	TRBJ2-5	CASSSNLIEETQYF	TGTGCCAGCAGTTCGAACTTAATAGAAGAGACCCAGTACTTC
TRBV10-1	TRBD2	.	19	TRBJ2-5	CASSVFREGRVFHQETQYF	TGCGCCAGCAGTGTTTTCCGGGAGGGCCGGGTATTTCATCAAGAGACCCAGTACTTC
TRBV2	.	.	15	TRBJ1-5	CASSEVPYSNQPQHF	TGTGCCAGCAGTGAGGTGCCTTATAGCAATCAGCCCCAGCATTTT
TRBV6-1	.	.	15	TRBJ2-7	CASSEAPDSGYEQYF	TGTGCCAGCAGTGAGGCTCCGGACTCCGGCTACGAGCAGTACTTC
TRBV6-6	.	.	16	TRBJ1-1	CASRRSIDGPNTEAFF	TGTGCCAGCAGAAGGTCAATAGACGGACCGAACACTGAAGCTTTCTTT
TRBV7-6	.	.	10	TRBJ1-1	CASSSVEAFF	TGTGCCAGCAGCTCGGTTGAAGCTTTCTTT
TRBV4-3	TRBD1	.	14	TRBJ2-7	CASSQGQGAVEQYF	TGCGCCAGCAGCCAAGGACAGGGGGCAGTCGAGCAGTACTTC
TRBV29-1	.	.	11	TRBJ2-7	CSVVGGYEQYF	TGCAGCGTTGTAGGGGGCTACGAGCAGTACTTC
TRBV7-9	TRBD2	.	14	TRBJ2-7	CASSFTSGVYEQYF	TGTGCCAGCAGCTTTACTAGCGGGGTCTACGAGCAGTACTTC
TRBV30	.	many	13	TRBJ2-2	CAGKRANTGELFF	TGTGCCGGAAAGCGGGCGAACACCGGGGAGCTGTTTTTT
TRBV10-2	.	once	13	TRBJ2-7	CASSEQTTYEQYF	TGCGCCAGCAGTGAACAGACCACCTACGAGCAGTACTTC
TRBV5-1	TRBD2	.	17	TRBJ2-1	CASSLAPTSGKWNEQFF	TGCGCCAGCAGCTTGGCCCCGACTAGCGGGAAATGGAATGAGCAGTTCTTC
TRBV4-1	.	.	14	TRBJ1-2	CASSQEARQPGYTF	TGCGCCAGCAGCCAAGAGGCCCGACAGCCTGGCTACACCTTC
TRBV7-9	.	.	12	TRBJ2-7	CASSLGTSEQYF	TGTGCCAGCAGCTTAGGAACGAGCGAGCAGTACTTC
TRBV28	.	.	15	TRBJ2-7	CASSPRWTPNYEQYF	TGTGCCAGCAGTCCCCGTTGGACACCAAATTACGAGCAGTACTTC
TRBV4-3	.	.	13	TRBJ2-7	CASSHAGSYEQYF	TGCGCCAGCAGCCACGCGGGCTCCTACGAGCAGTACTTC
TRBV2	.	.	13	TRBJ2-3	CASSEEGLDTQYF	TGTGCCAGCAGTGAAGAGGGACTAGATACGCAGTATTTT
TRBV27	TRBD2	.	15	TRBJ2-7	CASSPISGSTDEQYF	TGTGCCAGCAGTCCCATTAGCGGGAGTACGGACGAGCAGTACTTC
TRBV5-6	TRBD1	.	18	TRBJ2-7	CASSPTRQGAKSSYEQYF	TGTGCCAGCAGCCCTACGCGACAGGGGGCGAAAAGCTCCTACGAGCAGTACTTC
TRBV6-1	.	.	13	TRBJ2-7	CASSESGVYEQYF	TGTGCCAGCAGTGAGTCGGGGGTTTACGAGCAGTACTTC
TRBV30	TRBD1	.	15	TRBJ2-7	CAWKVGPGQTYEQYF	TGTGCCTGGAAGGTGGGACCGGGACAGACCTACGAGCAGTACTTC
TRBV7-9	TRBD1	.	17	TRBJ1-1	CASSQSVWDRENTEAFF	TGTGCCAGCAGCCAAAGCGTCTGGGACAGAGAGAACACTGAAGCTTTCTTT
TRBV27	.	.	18	TRBJ2-7	CASSATSNVGTPWGEQYF	TGTGCCAGCAGTGCGACCTCGAATGTCGGGACACCTTGGGGAGAGCAGTACTTC
TRBV6-5	TRBD1	.	14	TRBJ1-6	CASRFPDRDSPLHF	TGTGCCAGCAGGTTCCCCGACAGGGACTCACCCCTCCACTTT
TRBV9	TRBD2	.	16	TRBJ2-2	CASSAIAGGDTGELFF	TGTGCCAGCAGCGCCATAGCGGGAGGGGACACCGGGGAGCTGTTTTTT
TRBV6-5	TRBD1	.	15	TRBJ2-7	CASSYGTGAPGEQYF	TGTGCCAGCAGTTACGGGACAGGGGCCCCCGGCGAGCAGTACTTC
TRBV2	TRBD1	.	17	TRBJ2-6	CASEGGTGSSGANVLTF	TGTGCCAGCGAGGGAGGGACAGGGAGCTCTGGGGCCAACGTCCTGACTTTC
TRBV30	.	.	14	TRBJ2-7	CAWSQTASSYEQYF	TGTGCCTGGAGCCAGACAGCGAGCTCCTACGAGCAGTACTTC
TRBV27	TRBD2	.	15	TRBJ2-1	CASSLTSGINNEQFF	TGTGCCAGCAGTTTAACTAGCGGGATTAACAATGAGCAGTTCTTC
TRBV19	.	.	12	TRBJ1-2	CASSIERVGYTF	TGTGCCAGTAGTATCGAGAGGGTCGGCTACACCTTC
TRBV2	.	.	14	TRBJ1-1	CASRGGEGNTEAFF	TGTGCCAGCAGGGGAGGGGAGGGGAACACTGAAGCTTTCTTT
TRBV11-2	.	.	15	TRBJ2-5	CASSLDPGLQETQYF	TGTGCCAGCAGCTTAGATCCGGGACTCCAAGAGACCCAGTACTTC
TRBV27	.	.	16	TRBJ2-7	CASSLVSSRGVFEQYF	TGTGCCAGCAGTTTAGTCTCGAGCAGGGGGGTTTTCGAGCAGTACTTC
TRBV6-1	.	.	14	TRBJ2-2	CASRLPGAPGELFF	TGTGCCAGCAGGCTCCCGGGGGCGCCCGGGGAGCTGTTTTTT
TRBV7-6	TRBD1	.	15	TRBJ1-1	CASSPVTGVNTEAFF	TGTGCCAGCAGCCCCGTGACAGGGGTTAACACTGAAGCTTTCTTT
TRBV30	.	.	15	TRBJ2-3	CAWRGLIGGPDTQYF	TGTGCCTGGAGAGGTCTTATAGGAGGGCCAGATACGCAGTATTTT
TRBV27	TRBD1	.	17	TRBJ2-7	CASSPITVKGQGYEQYF	TGTGCCAGCAGTCCTATCACGGTAAAGGGACAGGGGTACGAGCAGTACTTC
TRBV5-5	.	.	12	TRBJ2-7	CASSTLNYEQYF	TGTGCCAGCAGCACATTGAACTACGAGCAGTACTTC
TRBV11-2	TRBD1	.	14	TRBJ1-2	CASSLDPRGDRGTF	TGTGCCAGCAGCTTAGATCCCAGGGGGGACCGGGGCACCTTC
TRBV6-1	TRBD1	.	13	TRBJ1-2	CASSSGGNYGYTF	TGTGCCAGCAGCTCAGGGGGCAACTATGGCTACACCTTC
TRBV2	TRBD2	.	24	TRBJ2-7	CASIRSRDSRSTSGRSGFTYEQYF	TGTGCCAGCATCCGCTCTCGGGACAGCCGGTCCACTAGCGGGCGGAGTGGGTTTACCTACGAGCAGTACTTC